Sequencing of this TCR beta chain was carried out in a study of technical replicates of blood from a few donors (dated by TCRdb to about 2017). The protocol used for the library was the immunoSEQ multiplex PCR assay. TCRdb retrieved this table from immuneACCESS and kept in-frame rearrangements only. Not all clones are present; in checked studies, unresolved V genes account for under half, and no reason is known for the remainder. The sample profile shows roughly 80,000 clones; around nine tenths of them were found once. The ten largest clonotypes hold 0.35% to 0.5% of the sample. Concerning this clone: Which antigen it targets is not known. Per-base quality was not reported, and no clone a single base away is much larger than it.

The germline ends are 12 bases apart after V is trimmed by 2 bases and J by 7 bases. The CDR3 goes from the cysteine to the phenylalanine over 13 residues. Of the read, only the CDR3 DNA is kept; its 39 bases are in frame from base 1. The germline V gene encodes CDR1 MNHNS and CDR2 SASEGT. This sequence was found in a human donor in good health. The specimen sequenced was T cells isolated from PBMCs. The chain links TRBV6-1 with TRBJ2-7, with the identity of the D gene unclear. The DNA sequence reads TGTGCCAGCAGTGAACCTCCTATCCATGAGCAGTACTTC. It is translated as CASSEPPIHEQYF.